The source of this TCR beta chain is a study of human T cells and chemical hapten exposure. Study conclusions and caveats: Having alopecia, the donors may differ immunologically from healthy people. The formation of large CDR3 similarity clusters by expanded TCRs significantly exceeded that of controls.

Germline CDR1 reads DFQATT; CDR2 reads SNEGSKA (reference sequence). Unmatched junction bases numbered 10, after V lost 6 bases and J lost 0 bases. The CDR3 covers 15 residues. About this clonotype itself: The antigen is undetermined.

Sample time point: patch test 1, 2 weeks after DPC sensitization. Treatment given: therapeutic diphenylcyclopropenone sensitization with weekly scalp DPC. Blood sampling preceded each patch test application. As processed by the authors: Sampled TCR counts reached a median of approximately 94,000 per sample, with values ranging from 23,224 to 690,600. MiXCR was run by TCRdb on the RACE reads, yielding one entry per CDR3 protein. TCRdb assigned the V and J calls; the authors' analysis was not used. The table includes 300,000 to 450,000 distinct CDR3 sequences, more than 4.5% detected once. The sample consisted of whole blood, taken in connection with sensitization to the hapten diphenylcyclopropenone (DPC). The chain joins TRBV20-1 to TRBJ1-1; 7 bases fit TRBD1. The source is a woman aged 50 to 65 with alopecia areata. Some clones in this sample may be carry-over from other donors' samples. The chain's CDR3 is CSAIPGTDMNTEAFF. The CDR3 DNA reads TGCAGTGCCATCCCCGGGACAGACATGAACACTGAAGCTTTCTTT.